The clone carrying this TCR beta chain was counted a few times. Antigen unknown. The sample comes from a study of T cells in tumors after PD-1 blockade. Study-level points and caveats: Most post-therapy expanded exhausted CD8+ clones were new, undetected before treatment.

The CDR3 loop spans 14 amino acids. Germline CDR1 reads MNHEY; CDR2 reads SVGAGI. V lost 5 bases and J lost 5, with 15 bases in between. Template: tumor biopsy or peripheral blood genomic DNA, roughly 616-6,500 ng per sample. TCRdb keeps only in-frame clones here, not all; method: immunoSEQ multiplex PCR. Of about 7,700 clones detected, nearly 70% appear once; the ten largest clones hold approximately 8.7%. The starting material was tumor tissue, obtained after anti-PD-1 treatment. The chain combines TRBV6-5 with TRBJ1-1, with D hard to call. The receptor was isolated from a human donor with basal cell carcinoma. CDR3 amino acids: CASSTRGGRTEAFF. For the CDR3, the DNA is TGTGCCAGCAGTACCCGTGGAGGGCGGACTGAAGCTTTCTTT.